This T cell receptor beta chain was captured in a study of CD8+ T cells in alopecia areata (dated by TCRdb to 2016 to 2019). Regarding the research as a whole: The treated patients took part in an open-label pilot trial in which moderate-to-severe alopecia areata was treated with oral tofacitinib at 5 to 10 mg twice daily. immunoSEQ multiplex PCR using 35 Vbeta forward primers and 13 Jbeta reverse primers was used to amplify TCRbeta CDR3 regions. RNA came from the PAXgene miRNA kit for fixed scalp, the miRNeasy kit for PBMCs, and the RNeasy kit for mouse skin. The study used high-throughput TCRbeta sequencing to examine T cell clonal expansion in alopecia areata, in both the C3H/HeJ mouse model and human patients. On the human side, TCRbeta sequencing was run on scalp tissue and on sorted CD4+ and CD8+ peripheral blood T cells from healthy controls and from alopecia areata patients with either patchy or totalis/universalis disease. Scalp clonality was compared across normal scalp (n=4), patchy alopecia areata scalp (n=8), and alopecia totalis/universalis scalp (n=8). Biopsies were taken from tofacitinib-treated patients at baseline and again at 4 and 24 weeks into treatment, and several of those patients also had a later scalp biopsy. Tofacitinib was administered for 6 to 18 months, and 6 months of follow-up off drug were then conducted to assess delayed response and recurrence.

According to the study, the label for this sample's time point signals: baseline before oral tofacitinib. From alopecia areata patients, peripheral blood was collected along with lesional scalp punch biopsies. After PBMCs were isolated by density centrifugation and stained for CD3, CD4 and CD8, a FACSAria was used to sort CD4+ and CD8+ T cells. The receptor library was made with the immunoSEQ multiplex PCR assay. RNA was extracted from all samples and reverse transcribed into cDNA, which served as template for TCR sequencing. SuperScript III was used for first-strand cDNA synthesis, primed with a 2:1 mix of oligo-dT and random hexamers. A synthetic immune receptor repertoire was used to measure amplification bias, and any remaining bias was corrected computationally. Concerning the study's data processing: Raw reads were preprocessed to remove errors, and CDR3 was defined according to IMGT conventions as the region from the conserved cysteine to phenylalanine. Clonality was computed by normalizing Shannon entropy by log2 of the number of productive unique TCRs and subtracting the result from 1. CD4 or CD8 identity of scalp clones was inferred by cross-referencing scalp TCRbeta sequences with sorted blood CD4 and CD8 repertoires. Imported from immuneACCESS, the table was reduced by TCRdb to in-frame sequences with V and J called. These copies leave out some clones; in studies compared against another copy, an unresolved V gene accounts for under half, and the cause of the remainder is not known. The V and J calls and the clone size are those of that table, but D and trimming were determined from the DNA. Here the sample has some 120,000 clones; around 50% occur a single time. In total, the top ten clones hold less than 5.5% of the sample.

V ends up 6 bases short and J 8 bases short, with an unmatched junction base count of 9. CDR1 and CDR2 were assigned from the germline V gene as MNHEY and SVGAGI. The CDR3 covers 13 residues, taking in both the cysteine and the phenylalanine. The read is trimmed to its CDR3 DNA, 39 bases read in frame from base 1. This clone was recorded a few times. Which antigen it targets is not known. No base-level quality is on record; no much larger clone is a single base apart. The full study reports these points: Higher clonality and more expanded CD8+ clones were observed in lesional scalp than in normal scalp, particularly in alopecia totalis/universalis, a finding suggestive of antigenic drive. Unlike mouse skin, where gammadelta T cells dominate, normal human skin contains resident alphabeta T cells that get sequenced too, which complicates analysis of the scalp TCR repertoire. Shared TCR sequences between patients were less evident than in mice, which may be partly attributable to HLA diversity in the patient population.

The sequencing here drew on CD4+ T cells sorted from blood, taken at week 0. This receptor chain uses TRBV6-5 and TRBJ1-2; 7 central bases correspond to TRBD1. The clonotype comes from a human donor with alopecia areata. Here the CDR3 is given as CASRKRGRVGYTF. The nucleotide sequence is TGTGCCAGCAGGAAAAGGGGGCGCGTCGGCTACACCTTC.